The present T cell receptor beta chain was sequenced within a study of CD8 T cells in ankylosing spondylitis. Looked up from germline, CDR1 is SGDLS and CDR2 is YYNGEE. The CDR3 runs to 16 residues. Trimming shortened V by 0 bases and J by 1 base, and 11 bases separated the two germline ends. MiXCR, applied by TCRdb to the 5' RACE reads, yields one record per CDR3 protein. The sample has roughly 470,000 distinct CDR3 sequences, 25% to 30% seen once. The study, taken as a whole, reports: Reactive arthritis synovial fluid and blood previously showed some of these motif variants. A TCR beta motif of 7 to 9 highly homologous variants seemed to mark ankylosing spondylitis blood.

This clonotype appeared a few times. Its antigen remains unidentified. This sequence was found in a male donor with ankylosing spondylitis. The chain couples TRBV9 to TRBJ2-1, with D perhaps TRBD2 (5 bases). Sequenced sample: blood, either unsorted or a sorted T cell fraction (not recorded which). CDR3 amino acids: CASSVVGGRSYNEQFF. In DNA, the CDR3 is TGTGCCAGCAGCGTAGTCGGCGGGCGATCCTACAATGAGCAGTTCTTC.